These 25 T cell receptor beta chains came from one sample sequenced in a study of T cells after yellow fever vaccination. TCRdb recomputed calls from the 5' RACE reads with MiXCR, one row per CDR3 protein. This sample has 200,000 to 300,000 distinct CDR3 sequences, with about 7% found just once. Sequenced material: CD4+ T cells sorted from PBMCs, taken on the day of the yellow fever booster vaccination. These receptors were obtained from a man younger than 40 who received the YFV17D yellow fever vaccine.

This clonotype has a count of ten or more. The chain has TRBV7-9 and TRBJ2-3; no definite D call. Trimming left V 7 bases short and J 0 bases short, with 14 bases between. This CDR3 has 15 amino acids. Germline-derived CDR1 and CDR2 are SEHNR and FQNEAQ (reference sequence). CDR3 DNA sequence: TGTGCCAGCACCCCAACCGGGCCAAGCACAGATACGCAGTATTTT. Its protein product is CASTPTGPSTDTQYF.

This clonotype came up many times. J is TRBJ1-1 and V is TRBV12-3 or TRBV12-4, with 8 bases identical to TRBD1. The CDR3 is made up of 14 amino acids. The ends lost 5 bases at V and 6 bases at J; junction bases unmatched: 8. The CDR3 bases are TGTGCCAGCAGTCCCTCGGACAGGGATGCTGAAGCTTTCTTT. It codes for CASSPSDRDAEAFF.

The chain joins TRBV7-2 to TRBJ2-3; D is unclear. The germline V and J ends were trimmed by 5 bases and 1 base, with 10 bases remaining between them. The CDR3 runs to 14 residues. Germline values: CDR1 SGHTA, CDR2 FQGNSA. The CDR3 loop reads CASSPYSGTDTQYF. CDR3 coding DNA: TGTGCCAGCAGCCCCTACAGCGGCACAGATACGCAGTATTTT.

This clonotype has more than one count but fewer than ten. V gene TRBV5-6 combines with J gene TRBJ2-1, with D possibly TRBD2 on 5 matching bases. The CDR3 is 12 amino acids. CDR1 SGHDT and CDR2 YYEEEE come from the germline V gene. The V and J ends lost 0 bases and 10 bases respectively, with 8 bases between them. CDR3 bases: TGTGCCAGCAGCTTGGCCTCGGGGGAGCAGTTCTTC. Translating gives CASSLASGEQFF. Full variable domain (rest looked up from reference TRBV5-6 and TRBJ2-1): DAGVTQSPTHLIKTRGQQVTLRCSPKSGHDTVSWYQQALGQGPQFIFQYYEEEERQRGNFPDRFSGHQFPNYSSELNVNALLLGDSALYLCASSLASGEQFFGPGTRLTVL.

The chain is built from TRBV6-5 and TRBJ1-2, with D possibly matching TRBD1 (6 bases). V dropped 2 bases and J dropped 4 bases, with 14 bases sitting between them. The germline CDR1 and CDR2 sequences are MNHEY and SVGAGI. The CDR3 totals 15 residues. The CDR3 nucleotides are TGTGCCAGCAGTTACCCTCAAACAGGGACCTATGGCTACACCTTC. It encodes CASSYPQTGTYGYTF.

This clonotype was seen at least ten times. The V and J genes are TRBV18 and TRBJ2-2, with unresolved D. The CDR3 totals 15 residues. The V and J ends lost 6 bases and 1 base respectively, with 12 bases between them. CDR1 and CDR2 from the germline V gene are KGHSH and LQKENI. For the CDR3, the DNA is TGTGCCAGCTCTCTGGGTGCGTTGAACACCGGGGAGCTGTTTTTT. It codes for CASSLGALNTGELFF.

This clonotype was seen only a few times. The V gene is TRBV7-2, the J gene TRBJ2-3; 7 bases match TRBD2. Germline-derived CDR1 and CDR2 are SGHTA and FQGNSA. The length of the CDR3 is 15 residues. With 3 bases clipped from V and 2 bases from J, the junction kept 5 bases outside the gene matches. The CDR3 spells CASSLTSYYTDTQYF. The CDR3 DNA is TGTGCCAGCAGCTTGACTAGCTACTACACAGATACGCAGTATTTT.

The chain employs TRBV2 and TRBJ1-5; D remains ambiguous. Looked up from germline, CDR1 is SNHLY and CDR2 is FYNNEI. V was shortened by 0 bases and J by 5 bases, with 11 bases between the two germline ends. This CDR3 is built from 15 residues. CDR3 DNA: TGTGCCAGCAGTGAAGCGCTTCTGGGCGATCAGCCCCAGCATTTT. Its protein product is CASSEALLGDQPQHF.

Ten or more counts support this clonotype. The chain couples TRBV6-5 to TRBJ2-3; 14 bases line up with TRBD2. Trimming at V came to 5 bases and at J to 0 bases, leaving 4 bases not matched to a gene. Germline lookup yields CDR1 MNHEY and CDR2 SVGAGI. The CDR3 sequence is 17 residues long. CDR3 amino acids: CASSPRTSGRSTDTQYF. Here the CDR3 DNA reads TGTGCCAGCAGTCCCCGGACTAGCGGGAGGAGCACAGATACGCAGTATTTT.

The gene calls are TRBV4-3 and TRBJ2-7, with TRBD1 matching over 8 bases. Germline values: CDR1 LGHNA, CDR2 YSLEER. J was trimmed by 2 bases and V by 4 bases; bases with no gene match: 7. This CDR3 contains 15 residues. CDR3 nucleotide sequence: TGCGCCAGCAGCCCGTTTCAGGGGGCCACCTACGAGCAGTACTTC. It specifies CASSPFQGATYEQYF.

This clonotype was detected only a few times. V and J are TRBV6-1 and TRBJ2-1; 7 positions match TRBD2. This CDR3 has 14 amino acids. V was clipped by 11 bases and J by 6 bases; unmatched bases: 13. In germline, CDR1 is MNHNS, CDR2 SASEGT. The CDR3 loop is CACAGGRAINEQFF. CDR3 nucleotides: TGTGCCTGTGCTGGAGGGAGGGCCATCAATGAGCAGTTCTTC.

This clonotype was seen a few times. The gene calls are TRBV7-8 and TRBJ2-7; the D is unclear. Trimming removed 0 bases at V and 6 bases at J, with 9 bases between. Per the germline V gene, CDR1 is SGHVS and CDR2 is FQNEAQ. The CDR3 is 13 residues long. The CDR3 sequence is CASSLAGRPEQYF. The CDR3 DNA reads as TGTGCCAGCAGCTTAGCAGGGCGACCCGAGCAGTACTTC.

The V and J genes are TRBV7-6 and TRBJ2-7, with 12 positions matching TRBD2. The V gene end was trimmed by 1 base and the J gene end by 7 bases; junction bases not matched to a gene: 8. The CDR3 has 16 residues. Germline CDR1 reads SGHVS; CDR2 reads FNYEAQ. This CDR3 is CASSLGKLAGGREQYF. In DNA form, the CDR3 reads TGTGCCAGCAGCTTAGGAAAACTAGCGGGAGGAAGGGAGCAGTACTTC.

This clonotype was recorded many times. The rearrangement joins TRBV27 to TRBJ2-1; possibly TRBD2 for D (7 bases). There are 16 residues in the CDR3. V lost 6 bases, J lost 6 bases, and 21 bases lay in between. Germline V CDR1 and CDR2: MNHEY, SMNVEV (reference sequence). CDR3 sequence: CASSLRGTTPFNEQFF. The DNA for the CDR3 is TGTGCCAGCAGCCTTAGGGGGACTACTCCTTTCAATGAGCAGTTCTTC.

This clonotype was counted at least ten times. The rearrangement links TRBV11-3 to TRBJ2-1; 9 nucleotides agree with TRBD2. J lost 6 bases, V lost 0 bases, and 3 bases had no gene match. Germline CDR1 is SGHNT and CDR2 is YENEEA. This CDR3 is 15 amino acids long. DNA of the CDR3: TGTGCCAGCAGCTTAGATAGCGGGAGCGGCAATGAGCAGTTCTTC. Amino acids: CASSLDSGSGNEQFF.

This clonotype was seen a handful of times. This chain uses TRBV12-3 or TRBV12-4 with TRBJ2-7; D is ambiguous. The CDR3 loop spans 14 amino acids. Trimming cost V 6 bases and J 4 bases, with 16 bases left between them. In nucleotides, the CDR3 is TGTGCCAGCAGCTTCAGGCCAGGTACTTACGAGCAGTACTTC. It is translated as CASSFRPGTYEQYF.

The CDR3 DNA is TGCGCCAGCAGCTGGGGACTAGCGGGAGGAAGGTTATCGGATGAGCAGTTCTTC. It specifies CASSWGLAGGRLSDEQFF. The V call is TRBV5-1, the J call TRBJ2-1; 15 positions agree with TRBD2. This CDR3 spans 18 amino acids. V trimming: 3 bases; J trimming: 8 bases; junction bases outside the gene matches: 12. Germline CDR1 reads SGHRS; CDR2 reads YFSETQ.

The CDR3 region has the DNA TGTGCTAGTGGTTTGGACTTCTCTGGGGCCAACGTCCTGACTTTC. It yields the protein CASGLDFSGANVLTF. The rearrangement uses TRBV12-5 and TRBJ2-6, with D uncertain. Trimming took 1 base from V and 0 from J, leaving 4 bases between them. The CDR3 extends over 15 amino acids. The germline V gene encodes CDR1 LGHNT and CDR2 FRNRAP.

This clonotype occurred many times. The rearrangement links TRBV14 to TRBJ2-7; TRBD2 matches 11 bases. There are 16 residues in the CDR3. V shed 2 bases, J shed 6 bases, and the junction held 9 bases outside the gene matches. Germline-derived CDR1 and CDR2 are SGHDN and FVKESK. The CDR3 nucleotides are TGTGCCAGCAGCCAAAACCGACTAGCGGGACGAGGCGAGCAGTACTTC. Protein product: CASSQNRLAGRGEQYF.

This chain connects TRBV18 to TRBJ2-1; no firm D call. Germline lookup yields CDR1 KGHSH and CDR2 LQKENI. The CDR3 is 15 residues long. Trimming took 3 bases from V and 0 from J, leaving 9 bases between them. CDR3 protein: CASSPPFSSYNEQFF. The CDR3 nucleotides are TGTGCCAGCTCACCTCCTTTTAGCTCCTACAATGAGCAGTTCTTC.

The gene calls are TRBV7-9 and TRBJ2-7, with unresolved D. The CDR3 is 16 amino acids. Trimming stripped 1 base from V and 0 bases from J, with 13 bases between. Germline V gene lookup returns CDR1 SEHNR and CDR2 FQNEAQ (reference sequence). Written as DNA, the CDR3 is TGTGCCAGCAGCTTAGGTTCGGGCTTTACCTCCTACGAGCAGTACTTC. It is translated as CASSLGSGFTSYEQYF.

This clonotype was detected a few times. J is TRBJ1-4 and V is TRBV5-1; TRBD1 matches 8 bases. The trim removed 4 bases at V and 10 bases at J, leaving 9 bases unmatched. Germline V gene lookup returns CDR1 SGHRS and CDR2 YFSETQ. The CDR3 loop spans 14 amino acids. The CDR3 nucleotides read TGCGCCAGCAGCCCTGGACAGGGTTACGGAAAACTGTTTTTT. Protein product: CASSPGQGYGKLFF.

The chain recombines TRBV25-1 with TRBJ2-5; 7 positions agree with TRBD2. The CDR3 consists of 16 residues. The germline gives CDR1 MGHDK, CDR2 SYGVNS. Losses at the gene ends were 3 bases for V and 4 bases for J; bases not matched to a gene: 11. The CDR3 DNA reads TGTGCCAGCAGTGAGGGAAGTGGGAGGGAGCGAGAGACCCAGTACTTC. Amino acid sequence: CASSEGSGRERETQYF.

The chain joins TRBV12-3 or TRBV12-4 to TRBJ2-3; the D gene could be TRBD1 or TRBD2 (6 bases each). Trimming cost V 0 bases and J 6 bases, with 16 bases left between them. The CDR3 is 16 amino acids. This chain's CDR3 is CASSLARLTGGDTQYF. The CDR3 nucleotides are TGTGCCAGCAGTTTAGCGCGGTTGACAGGAGGGGATACGCAGTATTTT.

This clonotype was counted ten times or more. The chain joins TRBV28 to TRBJ2-2; D gene unclear. Per the germline V gene, CDR1 is MDHEN and CDR2 is SYDVKM. The CDR3 is 14 residues long. The V end was cut by 2 bases, the J end by 5 bases, with 9 bases between. The CDR3 nucleotides are TGTGCCAGCAGTTTAGGAAGGACGACCGGGGAGCTGTTTTTT. Protein sequence: CASSLGRTTGELFF. Looking up the rest from reference TRBV28 and TRBJ2-2 gives the full variable domain: DVKVTQSSRYLVKRTGEKVFLECVQDMDHENMFWYRQDPGLGLRLIYFSYDVKMKEKGDIPEGYSVSREKKERFSLILESASTNQTSMYLCASSLGRTTGELFFGEGSRLTVL.